This T cell receptor beta chain appears in the sequencing data of a study of blood T cell repertoires in COVID-19. Study as a whole: Collection of acute and convalescent COVID-19 samples took place in the United States, Italy and Spain. PBMCs, B-cell-depleted T cells, or T cells were the source of the cDNA or gDNA that made up the material.

Libraries were prepared by immunoSEQ multiplex PCR; TCRdb keeps only in-frame clonotypes and omits some of them. The data hold tens of thousands of clones, with about four fifths observed a single time. The germline CDR1 and CDR2 sequences are SGHRS and YFSETQ. The CDR3 consists of 16 residues. The V end was cut by 4 bases, the J end by 3 bases, with 17 bases between. In Seattle, patients joined the study during active infection and were tracked longitudinally. The chain is built from TRBV5-1 and TRBJ2-1; no definite D call. The receptor was derived from an elderly man with COVID-19, enrolled during active disease. The sequencing sample was made of peripheral blood. The CDR3 protein is CASSPGWVNFYNEQFF. The CDR3 nucleotides are TGCGCCAGCAGCCCGGGTTGGGTGAACTTCTACAATGAGCAGTTCTTC.